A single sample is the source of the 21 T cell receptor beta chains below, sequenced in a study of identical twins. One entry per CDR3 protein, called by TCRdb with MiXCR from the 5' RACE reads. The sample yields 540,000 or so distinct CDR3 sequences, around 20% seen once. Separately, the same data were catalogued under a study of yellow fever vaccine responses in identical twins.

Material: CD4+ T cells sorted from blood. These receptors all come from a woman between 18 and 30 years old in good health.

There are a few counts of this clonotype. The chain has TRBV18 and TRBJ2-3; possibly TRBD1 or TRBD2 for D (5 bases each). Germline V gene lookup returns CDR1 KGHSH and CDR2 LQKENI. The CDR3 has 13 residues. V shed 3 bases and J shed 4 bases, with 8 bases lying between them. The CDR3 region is CASSPQGPDTQYF. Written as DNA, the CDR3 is TGTGCCAGCTCACCCCAGGGACCAGATACGCAGTATTTT.

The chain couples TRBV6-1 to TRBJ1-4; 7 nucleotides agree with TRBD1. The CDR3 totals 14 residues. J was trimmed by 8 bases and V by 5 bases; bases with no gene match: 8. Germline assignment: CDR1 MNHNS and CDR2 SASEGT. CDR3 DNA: TGTGCCAGCAGTCCGACAGGGTTTGCGGAAAAACTGTTTTTT. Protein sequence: CASSPTGFAEKLFF.

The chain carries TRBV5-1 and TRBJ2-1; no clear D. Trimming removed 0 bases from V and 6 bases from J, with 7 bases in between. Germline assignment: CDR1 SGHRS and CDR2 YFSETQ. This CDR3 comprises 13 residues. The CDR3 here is CASSLEGLNEQFF. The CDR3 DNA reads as TGCGCCAGCAGCTTGGAAGGGCTCAATGAGCAGTTCTTC. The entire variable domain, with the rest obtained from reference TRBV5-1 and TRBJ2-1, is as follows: KAGVTQTPRYLIKTRGQQVTLSCSPISGHRSVSWYQQTPGQGLQFLFEYFSETQRNKGNFPGRFSGRQFSNSRSEMNVSTLELGDSALYLCASSLEGLNEQFFGPGTRLTVL.

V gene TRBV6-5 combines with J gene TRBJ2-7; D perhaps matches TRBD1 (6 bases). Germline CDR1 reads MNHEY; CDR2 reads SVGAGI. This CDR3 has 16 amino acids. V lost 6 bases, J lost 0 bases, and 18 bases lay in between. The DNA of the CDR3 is TGTGCCAGCAGAAAAAGACAGGACACTAGCTCCTACGAGCAGTACTTC. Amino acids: CASRKRQDTSSYEQYF.

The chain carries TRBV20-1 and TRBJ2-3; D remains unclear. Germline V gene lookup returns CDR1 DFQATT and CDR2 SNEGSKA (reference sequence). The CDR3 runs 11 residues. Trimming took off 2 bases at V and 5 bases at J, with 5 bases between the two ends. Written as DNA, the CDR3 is TGCAGTGCTAGACAGCAAGATACGCAGTATTTT. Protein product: CSARQQDTQYF.

This chain's CDR3 is CASSQVEDSSYNEQFF. Written as DNA, the CDR3 is TGTGCCAGCAGCCAAGTGGAGGATAGCTCCTACAATGAGCAGTTCTTC. The V call is TRBV28, the J call TRBJ2-1, with D maybe TRBD2 (5 bases). V lost 6 bases and J 0 bases, leaving 15 bases between the germline ends. Per germline, CDR1 MDHEN and CDR2 SYDVKM. The CDR3 is 16 residues long.

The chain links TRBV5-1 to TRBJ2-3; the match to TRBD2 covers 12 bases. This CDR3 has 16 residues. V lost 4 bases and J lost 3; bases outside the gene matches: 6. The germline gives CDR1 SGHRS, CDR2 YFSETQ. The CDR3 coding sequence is TGCGCCAGCAGCCCCAGACTAGCGGGAGAAACAGATACGCAGTATTTT. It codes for CASSPRLAGETDTQYF.

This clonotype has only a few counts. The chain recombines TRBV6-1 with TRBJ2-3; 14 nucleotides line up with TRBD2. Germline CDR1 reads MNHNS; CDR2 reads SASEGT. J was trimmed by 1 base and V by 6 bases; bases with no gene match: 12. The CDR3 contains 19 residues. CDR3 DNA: TGTGCCAGCAGCCGTGCCGGGACTAGCGGGAGTGGGGGCACAGATACGCAGTATTTT. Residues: CASSRAGTSGSGGTDTQYF.

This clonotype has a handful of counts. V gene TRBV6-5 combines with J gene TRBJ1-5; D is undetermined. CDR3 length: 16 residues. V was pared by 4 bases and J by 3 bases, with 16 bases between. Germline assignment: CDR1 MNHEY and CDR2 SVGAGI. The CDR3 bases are TGTGCCAGCAGTTTCCACCGACGGACGGCCAATCAGCCCCAGCATTTT. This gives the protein CASSFHRRTANQPQHF.

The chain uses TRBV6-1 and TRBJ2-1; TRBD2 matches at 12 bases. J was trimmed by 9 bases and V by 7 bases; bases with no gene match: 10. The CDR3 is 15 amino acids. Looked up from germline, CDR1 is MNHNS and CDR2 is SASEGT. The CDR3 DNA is TGTGCCAGCACCAGACTAGCGGGAGACTTGGGTGAGCAGTTCTTC. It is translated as CASTRLAGDLGEQFF.

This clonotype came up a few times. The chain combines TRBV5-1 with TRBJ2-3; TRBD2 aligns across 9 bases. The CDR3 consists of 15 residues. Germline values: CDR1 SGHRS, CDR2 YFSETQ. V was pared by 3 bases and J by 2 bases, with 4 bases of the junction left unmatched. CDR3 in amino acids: CASSSIAGDTDTQYF. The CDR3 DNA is TGCGCCAGCAGCTCAATAGCGGGGGACACAGATACGCAGTATTTT.

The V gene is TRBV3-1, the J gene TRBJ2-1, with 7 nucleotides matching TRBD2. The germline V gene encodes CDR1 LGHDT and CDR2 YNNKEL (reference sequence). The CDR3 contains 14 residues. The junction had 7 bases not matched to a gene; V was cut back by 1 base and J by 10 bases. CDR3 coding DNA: TGTGCCAGCAGCCAAGTCCGGGGGGACGGGGAGCAGTTCTTC. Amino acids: CASSQVRGDGEQFF.

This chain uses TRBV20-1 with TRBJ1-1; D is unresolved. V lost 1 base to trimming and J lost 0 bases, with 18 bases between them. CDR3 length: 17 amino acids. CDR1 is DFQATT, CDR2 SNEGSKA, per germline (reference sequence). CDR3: CSARGIRKVGLNTEAFF. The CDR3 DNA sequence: TGCAGTGCTAGAGGGATCAGGAAGGTCGGATTGAACACTGAAGCTTTCTTT.

In DNA, the CDR3 is TGTGCCAGCAGTACCGGGGGGACGAACACTGAAGCTTTCTTT. Its translation: CASSTGGTNTEAFF. The chain joins TRBV2 to TRBJ1-1; D perhaps matches TRBD1 (5 bases). The CDR3 is made up of 14 amino acids. V was clipped by 5 bases and J by 1 base, with 11 bases between them. The germline CDR1 and CDR2 sequences are SNHLY and FYNNEI.

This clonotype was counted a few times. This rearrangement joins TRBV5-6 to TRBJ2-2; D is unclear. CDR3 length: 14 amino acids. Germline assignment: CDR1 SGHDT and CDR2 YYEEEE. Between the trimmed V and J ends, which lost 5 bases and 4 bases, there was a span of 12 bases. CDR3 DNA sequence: TGTGCCAGCAGAAAAGGGCTTTTCACCGGGGAGCTGTTTTTT. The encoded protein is CASRKGLFTGELFF.

The CDR3 spells CASSPDGGTYNEQFF. The CDR3 DNA sequence: TGTGCCAGCAGCCCTGACGGCGGAACCTACAATGAGCAGTTCTTC. The chain carries TRBV7-7 and TRBJ2-1; D gene unclear. The V end was cut by 5 bases, the J end by 2 bases, with 13 bases between. The CDR3 spans 15 residues. The germline gives CDR1 SSHAT, CDR2 FNYEAQ (reference sequence).

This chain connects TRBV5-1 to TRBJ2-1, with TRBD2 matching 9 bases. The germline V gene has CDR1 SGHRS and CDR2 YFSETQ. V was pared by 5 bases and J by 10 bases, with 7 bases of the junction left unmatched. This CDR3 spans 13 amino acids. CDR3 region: CASSGGGAGEQFF. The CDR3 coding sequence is TGCGCCAGCAGTGGCGGGGGGGCAGGGGAGCAGTTCTTC.

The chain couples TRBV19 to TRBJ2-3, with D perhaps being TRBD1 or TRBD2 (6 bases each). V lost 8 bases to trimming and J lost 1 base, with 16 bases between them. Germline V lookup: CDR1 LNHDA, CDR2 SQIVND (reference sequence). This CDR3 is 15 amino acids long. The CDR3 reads CASGKGGLRTDTQYF. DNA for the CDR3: TGTGCCAGTGGTAAAGGGGGGCTACGCACAGATACGCAGTATTTT.

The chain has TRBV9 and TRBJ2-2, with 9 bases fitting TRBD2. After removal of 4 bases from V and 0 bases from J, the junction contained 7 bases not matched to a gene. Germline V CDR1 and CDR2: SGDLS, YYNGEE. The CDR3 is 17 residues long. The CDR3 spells CASSFSLAGANTGELFF. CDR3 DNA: TGTGCCAGCAGCTTTTCATTAGCGGGAGCGAACACCGGGGAGCTGTTTTTT. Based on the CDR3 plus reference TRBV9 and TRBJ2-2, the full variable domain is DSGVTQTPKHLITATGQRVTLRCSPRSGDLSVYWYQQSLDQGLQFLIQYYNGEERAKGNILERFSAQQFPDLHSELNLSSLELGDSALYFCASSFSLAGANTGELFFGEGSRLTVL.

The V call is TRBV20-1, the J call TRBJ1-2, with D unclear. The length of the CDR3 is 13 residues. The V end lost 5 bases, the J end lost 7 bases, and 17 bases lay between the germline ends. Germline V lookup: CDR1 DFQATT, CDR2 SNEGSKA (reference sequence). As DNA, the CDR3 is TGCAGTGCTGGTCGGGCCGGAGCTAGTGGCTACACCTTC. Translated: CSAGRAGASGYTF.

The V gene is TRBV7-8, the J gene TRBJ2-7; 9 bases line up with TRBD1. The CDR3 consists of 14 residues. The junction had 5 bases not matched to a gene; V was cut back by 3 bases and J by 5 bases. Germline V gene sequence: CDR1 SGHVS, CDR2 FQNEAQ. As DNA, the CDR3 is TGTGCCAGCAGCTTCTCGGACAGGGGCCACGAGCAGTACGTC. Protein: CASSFSDRGHEQYV.